The subject of this entry is one TCR beta chain. Its target antigen remains unknown. One base away there is no much larger clone; base qualities are not given. This entry belongs to a study of Ad26.COV2.S vaccination and SARS-CoV-2 variants (dated by TCRdb to 2020 to 2022). Regarding the study in general: Donors in the vaccine arm were drawn from COV1001, a phase I-IIa trial of Ad26.COV2.S in healthy adults that was multicentre, randomized, double-blind and placebo-controlled. TCRbeta repertoire sequencing served as the tool for gauging how specific and how broad the SARS-CoV-2-reactive T cell receptors were following Ad26.COV2.S vaccination. Trial participants were randomized into five groups of five: low-dose or high-dose Ad26.COV2.S given once or twice, or placebo on both occasions. Throughout the experiments and outcome assessment, investigators stayed blinded to trial group allocation. A total of 32 samples were included in the TCR-sequenced set, comprising roughly 19 Ad26.COV2.S vaccine recipients, 5 placebo recipients and 8 SARS-CoV-2 convalescent individuals. Dosing of Ad26.COV2.S was intramuscular, at either 5x10^10 or 1x10^11 viral particles, delivered as one shot or as two shots spaced 56 days apart. The paper's findings and limits, for the study overall: After vaccination, spike-specific CD8+ and CD4+ T cell responses were reported to show substantial breadth. Comparable non-spike TCR breadth was observed between vaccine and placebo recipients, consistent with only spike being contained in the vaccine. The authors noted that total T cell responses may have been underestimated by the TCR breadth and depth analyses. The study lacked the statistical power to compare responses across vaccine doses or regimens. Ad26.COV2.S recipients had higher spike-specific TCR breadth than placebo recipients (P = 0.0014).

Based on the germline V gene, the CDR1 and CDR2 sequences are SGHDT and YYEEEE. The CDR3 has 16 amino acids, counting the end cysteine and phenylalanine. Only the CDR3 DNA is retained, 48 bases long and in frame from the first base. V is pared back by 0 bases and J by 4 bases, with 16 bases lying between the germline termini. The treatment or condition label here, explained by the study, means: some 20 received Ad26.COV2.S at low or high dose, single or two shots; 5 received placebo; per-sample allocation not given. For vaccine and placebo recipients, the sequenced repertoires came from samples collected on day 63 after the first injection. Between 29 July and 7 August 2020, Cohort 1b enrolled about two dozen adults aged 18-55 years at one site in Boston, USA. Ad26.COV2.S consisted of a replication-incompetent adenovirus type 26 vector by which a prefusion-stabilized SARS-CoV-2 spike protein from the original Wuhan strain was expressed.

TCRbeta CDR3 regions were sequenced with the immunoSEQ Assay. After extraction, genomic DNA underwent amplification by bias-controlled multiplex PCR, followed by high-throughput sequencing. As for how the authors treated the data: To quantify the absolute abundance of every unique TCRbeta CDR3 region, sequences were collapsed and filtered. T cell fraction was estimated by normalization of TCRbeta template counts to usable DNA, with usable DNA being measured through amplification of reference genes present in all nucleated cells. Repertoire TCRs were annotated as SARS-CoV-2-specific when V gene, CDR3 amino acid sequence and J gene were exactly matched to a known reactive TCR set. MIRA supplied the reference SARS-CoV-2 TCR set, which was filtered for enrichment in COVID-19-positive ImmuneCODE repertoires so that public or cross-reactive TCRs were removed. Using the MIRA antigens, annotated TCRs were further analysed by specific ORF or by position within an ORF. Breadth was defined as annotated unique rearrangements over total unique productive rearrangements; depth was the summed frequency of those rearrangements. Two-sided Wilcoxon rank-sum tests were used to compare TCR breadth between groups. In TCRdb, the immuneACCESS table is reduced to in-frame sequences with V and J assigned. These tables do not hold every clone; where another copy was compared, an unresolved V gene accounts for under half, and the others remain unexplained. From that table come the V and J calls and clone size; the DNA was used to work out D and trimming. The sample has 400,000 to 450,000 clones on record, over 75% of them singletons. In total, the top ten clones hold roughly an eighth of the sample.

The sample consisted of peripheral blood, taken in a trial of Ad26.COV2.S vaccine versus placebo. The rearrangement joined TRBV5-6 to TRBJ1-2; the D gene cannot be named for sure. This receptor was identified in a person between 18 and 65 years old who received the Ad26.COV2.S COVID-19 vaccine or a placebo. The CDR3 region: CASSLDAYESSYGYTF. In nucleotide form, the sequence is TGTGCCAGCAGCTTGGACGCCTATGAATCCAGCTATGGCTACACCTTC.